In its sample, the clone carrying this TCR beta chain was seen many times. Amplification of TCR beta CDR3 regions used RNA as the template. HTBI primers were used for first-round RT-PCR of the TCR CDR3. Each CDR3 protein gets one entry after TCRdb re-called the multiplex PCR reads with MiXCR. This sample has about 270,000 distinct CDR3 sequences; roughly 20% occur once, and the top ten carry about 60%. This entry comes from a study of T cells in Graves' hyperthyroidism and ophthalmopathy. At least 3 on the Clinical Activity Score was recorded for ophthalmopathy patients, who also had NOSPECS grade at least 4 and duration under 3 months. Lactation, pregnancy, other autoimmune disease or uncontrolled infection excluded patients. The CDR3 contains 17 residues. Trimming took off 3 bases at V and 0 bases at J, with 15 bases between the two ends. Per the germline V gene, CDR1 is SGHAT and CDR2 is FQNNGV.

The gene calls are TRBV11-2 and TRBJ2-1; D might be TRBD2 (6 bases). The receptor was isolated from a man aged 25 to 45 with Graves' ophthalmopathy. Source material: blood. The CDR3 loop reads CASSFRGTFSSYNEQFF. The CDR3 nucleotides read TGTGCCAGCAGCTTCCGTGGGACTTTCAGCTCCTACAATGAGCAGTTCTTC. The full variable domain, in which reference TRBV11-2 and TRBJ2-1 provide the parts outside the CDR3, is EAGVAQSPRYKIIEKRQSVAFWCNPISGHATLYWYQQILGQGPKLLIQFQNNGVVDDSQLPKDRFSAERLKGVDSTLKIQPAKLEDSAVYLCASSFRGTFSSYNEQFFGPGTRLTVL.